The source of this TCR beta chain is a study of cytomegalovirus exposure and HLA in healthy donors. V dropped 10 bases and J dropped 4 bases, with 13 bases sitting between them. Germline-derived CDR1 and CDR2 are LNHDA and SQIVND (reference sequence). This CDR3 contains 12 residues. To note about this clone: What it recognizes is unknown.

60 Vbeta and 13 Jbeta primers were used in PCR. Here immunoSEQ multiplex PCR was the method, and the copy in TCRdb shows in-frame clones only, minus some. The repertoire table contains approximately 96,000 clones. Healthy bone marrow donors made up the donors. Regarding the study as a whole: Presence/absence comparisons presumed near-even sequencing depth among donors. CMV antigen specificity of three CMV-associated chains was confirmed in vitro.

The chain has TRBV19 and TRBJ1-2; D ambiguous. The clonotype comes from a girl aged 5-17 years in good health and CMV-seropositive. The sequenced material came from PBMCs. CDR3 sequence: CATSEGGYGYTF. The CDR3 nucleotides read TGTGCCACCTCGGAAGGAGGCTATGGCTACACCTTC.